These T cell receptor beta chains were read from a single sample in a study of blood T cell repertoires in COVID-19. The assay was immunoSEQ multiplex PCR, and TCRdb's table has in-frame clones only and misses some. The top ten clones hold about 1.7% of a sample with around 280,000 clones, about 90% of them seen once. The sequenced sample was PBMCs or T cells enriched from blood (not recorded which). Receptors were obtained from a woman between 18 and 29 years old with acute COVID-19. The CDR3 runs from the conserved cysteine through the conserved F or W. A D gene is named only where the DNA matches it firmly. For some rows the clone size is stated as once, few or many, or as a class when expanded; others skip it.

DNA: TGCGCCAGCAGCTTGGTCCGCGGGAGAGGAGCCGGGGAGCTGTTTTTT
CDR3: CASSLVRGRGAGELFF
D: TRBD2
V: TRBV5-1
J: TRBJ2-2
size: NA

DNA: TGTGCCAGCAGCAAACTTGGGACTAGCACCGAGCAGTACTTC
CDR3: CASSKLGTSTEQYF
D: NA
V: TRBV21-1
J: TRBJ2-7
size: NA

DNA: TGTGCCAGCAGGCCGGGACAGGGGGCCGGCGAGCAGTACTTC
CDR3: CASRPGQGAGEQYF
D: TRBD1
V: TRBV2
J: TRBJ2-7
size: NA

DNA: TGCGCCAGCAGCACCGGACAGGGGGCAAGTCACGGGGAGCTGTTTTTT
CDR3: CASSTGQGASHGELFF
D: TRBD1
V: TRBV5-1
J: TRBJ2-2
size: NA

DNA: TGTGCCAGCAGCTTCTGGGCGGGAGTGTGGAACGAGCAGTACTTC
CDR3: CASSFWAGVWNEQYF
D: TRBD2
V: TRBV13
J: TRBJ2-7
size: NA

DNA: TGCGCCAGCAGTGAAGGGGTCCAAGAGACCCAGTACTTC
CDR3: CASSEGVQETQYF
D: NA
V: TRBV10-1
J: TRBJ2-5
size: NA

DNA: TGTGCCAGCAGCTTCCAGCGGGAGGTCCCCGGGGAGCTGTTTTTT
CDR3: CASSFQREVPGELFF
D: TRBD2
V: TRBV7-9
J: TRBJ2-2
size: NA

DNA: TGCGCCAGCAGTCAATCGGGAGGGGCGGCCTACGAGCAGTACTTC
CDR3: CASSQSGGAAYEQYF
D: TRBD2
V: TRBV23-1
J: TRBJ2-7
size: NA

DNA: TGTGCCAGCCGGGGCAGGGGCTACGAGCAGTACTTC
CDR3: CASRGRGYEQYF
D: NA
V: TRBV19
J: TRBJ2-7
size: NA

DNA: TGTGCCAGCAGTTTTTTGGGGGCAGGGGATGAAAAACTGTTTTTT
CDR3: CASSFLGAGDEKLFF
D: NA
V: TRBV28
J: TRBJ1-4
size: NA

DNA: TGTGCCAGCAGTATAATGGGGGGGGTCCGGATCTACGAGCAGTACTTC
CDR3: CASSIMGGVRIYEQYF
D: TRBD2
V: TRBV7-8
J: TRBJ2-7
size: NA

DNA: TGTGCCAGTAGTTTACTCGGTTATGGCTACACCTTC
CDR3: CASSLLGYGYTF
D: NA
V: TRBV19
J: TRBJ1-2
size: NA

DNA: TGTGCCAGTAGTATGCCGGGGAGGGTCACAGATACGCAGTATTTT
CDR3: CASSMPGRVTDTQYF
D: TRBD2
V: TRBV19
J: TRBJ2-3
size: NA

DNA: TGTGCCAGCAGTCCAGGGACAGGGGGCAACAATTCACCCCTCCACTTT
CDR3: CASSPGTGGNNSPLHF
D: TRBD1
V: TRBV27
J: TRBJ1-6
size: NA

DNA: TGTGCCAGCAGCCAAGTGGGGGGGTTGAACCACAATGAGCAGTTCTTC
CDR3: CASSQVGGLNHNEQFF
D: TRBD2
V: TRBV4-2
J: TRBJ2-1
size: many

DNA: TGTGCTAGCAGCCCAGATAAGGTTCGGCCTAGCGGAGATTACAATGAGCAGTTCTTC
CDR3: CASSPDKVRPSGDYNEQFF
D: TRBD2
V: TRBV3-1/TRBV3-2
J: TRBJ2-1
size: NA

DNA: TGTGCCAGCTTGGGCAGAGAGAACACTGAAGCTTTCTTT
CDR3: CASLGRENTEAFF
D: NA
V: TRBV3-1/TRBV3-2
J: TRBJ1-1
size: NA

DNA: TGTGCCAGCAGTAAGACGGGAACTGAAGCTTTCTTT
CDR3: CASSKTGTEAFF
D: NA
V: TRBV2
J: TRBJ1-1
size: NA

DNA: TGCGCCAGCAGTGGGAACGCAGGGGTGATCGGGGAGCTGTTTTTT
CDR3: CASSGNAGVIGELFF
D: NA
V: TRBV5-1
J: TRBJ2-2
size: many

DNA: TGTGCCAGTAGTATGGCAGGGGGCCTTAACTATGGCTACACCTTC
CDR3: CASSMAGGLNYGYTF
D: TRBD1
V: TRBV19
J: TRBJ1-2
size: NA

DNA: TGCAGTGCTAGTGCAGGGGGAACTTACGAGCAGTACTTC
CDR3: CSASAGGTYEQYF
D: TRBD1
V: TRBV20-1
J: TRBJ2-7
size: once

DNA: TGTGCCAGCAGCGAAGTACTAGCGGGAGTACAATACTTC
CDR3: CASSEVLAGVQYF
D: TRBD2
V: TRBV7-2
J: TRBJ2-7
size: few

DNA: TGCGCCAGCAGCCCCGGGACTAGCGTCTACAATGAGCAGTTCTTC
CDR3: CASSPGTSVYNEQFF
D: TRBD2
V: TRBV4-3
J: TRBJ2-1
size: NA

DNA: TGTGCCAGCAGTGCCAGCGCGGGAGGACCCAATGAGCAGTTCTTC
CDR3: CASSASAGGPNEQFF
D: TRBD2
V: TRBV6-4
J: TRBJ2-1
size: NA

DNA: TGTGCCAGTAGTATATGGACAGGTAGGCTTTACAATGAGCAGTTCTTC
CDR3: CASSIWTGRLYNEQFF
D: TRBD1
V: TRBV19
J: TRBJ2-1
size: NA